Listed below are T cell receptor beta chains from one sample, sequenced in a study of cytomegalovirus exposure and HLA in healthy donors. Repertoires were generated with immunoSEQ multiplex PCR, while TCRdb's copy carries only in-frame clones and drops some. Altogether fewer than 95,000 clones are present, less than 80% being singletons, with the ten largest covering roughly 21%. What was sequenced was PBMCs. All receptors come from a woman between 50 and 59 years old in good health and CMV-seropositive. Each CDR3 is given with its conserved first and last residue. A D gene is named only where the DNA matches it firmly. Some rows have no size entry. The others give once, few or many, or a class for an expanded clone.

V	D	size	J	DNA	CDR3
TRBV5-8	TRBD1	NA	TRBJ1-1	TGTGCCAGCAGCTTGGTCGGGACAGGGGGCTCTGAAGCTTTCTTT	CASSLVGTGGSEAFF
TRBV6-1	NA	NA	TRBJ2-1	TGTGCCAGCAGTGAAAGAGTTTGGAATGAGCAGTTCTTC	CASSERVWNEQFF
TRBV7-8	TRBD1	few	TRBJ1-5	TGTGCCACCAGGGACAGGGTTGGGAGCAATCAGCCCCAGCATTTT	CATRDRVGSNQPQHF
TRBV2	NA	NA	TRBJ1-2	TGTGCCAGCAGTCCTCAGGACTATGGCTACACCTTC	CASSPQDYGYTF
TRBV2	NA	NA	TRBJ1-1	TGTGCCAGCAGTGATCGGATGACGGGGAACACTGAAGCTTTCTTT	CASSDRMTGNTEAFF
TRBV29-1	TRBD2	NA	TRBJ2-3	TGCAGCGTTGACGGGCTAGCGGGGCACCCCACAGATACGCAGTATTTT	CSVDGLAGHPTDTQYF
TRBV28	TRBD2	few	TRBJ2-5	TGTGCCAGCAGGGCAGGGATCGGGGGGGTGACCCAGTACTTC	CASRAGIGGVTQYF
TRBV27	TRBD1	NA	TRBJ1-2	TGTGCCAGCAGTCCGGGGACAGGCTATGGCTACACCTTC	CASSPGTGYGYTF
TRBV19	NA	once	TRBJ1-5	TGTGCCAGTAGTTTGGGGATAGGGGCAAGCAATCAGCCCCAGCATTTT	CASSLGIGASNQPQHF
TRBV5-6	TRBD2	NA	TRBJ2-5	TGTGCCAGCAGCCTACTAGCGGGGGGGCGGGAGACCCAGTACTTC	CASSLLAGGRETQYF
TRBV2	TRBD1	few	TRBJ1-6	TGTGCCAGCAAGGGACAGCCTAATTCACCCCTCCACTTT	CASKGQPNSPLHF
TRBV7-9	TRBD1	NA	TRBJ1-2	TGTGCCAGCAGCTGGACAGGGGTGAACTATGGCTACACCTTC	CASSWTGVNYGYTF
TRBV11-2	TRBD2	NA	TRBJ2-1	TGTGCCAGCAGCTTAGGTACTAGCGGGGGGCTGGGGCAGTTCTTC	CASSLGTSGGLGQFF
TRBV7-9	NA	NA	TRBJ2-7	TGTGCCAGCAGCTCTGGACCGGGAATTTCCTACGAGCAGTACTTC	CASSSGPGISYEQYF
TRBV28	NA	few	TRBJ1-1	TGTGCCAGCAGTGGTGGTGGCCACACTGAAGCTTTCTTT	CASSGGGHTEAFF
TRBV27	NA	NA	TRBJ2-2	TGTGCCAGCAGTTTATGGCTCACCGGGGAGCTGTTTTTT	CASSLWLTGELFF
TRBV7-2	TRBD1	few	TRBJ2-4	TGTGCCAGCAGCCAGGGACAGATTAACATTCAGTACTTC	CASSQGQINIQYF
TRBV27	NA	NA	TRBJ1-1	TGTGCCAGCAGTTTAAGGGGGAGCACTGAAGCTTTCTTT	CASSLRGSTEAFF
TRBV4-1	NA	NA	TRBJ1-2	TGCGCCAGCAGCCAAGAAGCCTTTTCCCGCTATGGCTACACCTTC	CASSQEAFSRYGYTF
TRBV28	NA	few	TRBJ1-5	TGTGCCAGCAGGGTAGGGGAAGCCCTCAATCAGCCCCAGCATTTT	CASRVGEALNQPQHF
TRBV19	TRBD1	NA	TRBJ2-7	TGTGCCAGTAGTACCTGGGACAGCTCCTACGAGCAGTACTTC	CASSTWDSSYEQYF
TRBV9	NA	few	TRBJ2-1	TGTGCCAGCAGCGTAGGAGATTACAATGAGCAGTTCTTC	CASSVGDYNEQFF
TRBV25-1	NA	NA	TRBJ1-4	TGTGCCAGCAGTCAGTCTAGGGGCCCCGTAGGAAAACTGTTTTTT	CASSQSRGPVGKLFF
TRBV7-8	NA	NA	TRBJ2-7	TGTGCCAGCAGCCCCGGGACTGGTACCTACGAGCAGTACTTC	CASSPGTGTYEQYF
TRBV4-1	NA	NA	TRBJ2-7	TGCGCCAGCAGCCAAGATCGCGTGGGCCCCTACGAGCAGTACTTC	CASSQDRVGPYEQYF
TRBV11-2	NA	NA	TRBJ1-4	TGTGCCAGCAGCCCTGGAGGGATCGTCGAAAAACTGTTTTTT	CASSPGGIVEKLFF
TRBV19	TRBD1	once	TRBJ1-2	TGTGCCAGTAGTTTTCCGGGACAGGGGAGCTATGGCTACACCTTC	CASSFPGQGSYGYTF
TRBV4-1	NA	NA	TRBJ2-7	TGCGCCAGCAGCCAGGACAGTGCTACCTACGAGCAGTACTTC	CASSQDSATYEQYF
TRBV28	NA	NA	TRBJ2-7	TGTGCCAGCAGAGGGAGGGACAGGCTCCCTTCCTACGAGCAGTACTTC	CASRGRDRLPSYEQYF
TRBV6-6	NA	NA	TRBJ1-5	TGTGCCAGCAGTTATCTGGGCCCAGAGCAGCCCCAGCATTTT	CASSYLGPEQPQHF
TRBV28	NA	NA	TRBJ1-5	TGTGCCAGCAGTCCCGGGACACTACATAGCAATCAGCCCCAGCATTTT	CASSPGTLHSNQPQHF
TRBV28	TRBD1	NA	TRBJ2-1	TGTGCCACCCGGGACAGCCAGGGGAATGAGCAGTTCTTC	CATRDSQGNEQFF
TRBV2	NA	NA	TRBJ1-4	TGTGCCAGCAGTGAGGGGCAGGCCGGGCGTGGGGAAAAACTGTTTTTT	CASSEGQAGRGEKLFF